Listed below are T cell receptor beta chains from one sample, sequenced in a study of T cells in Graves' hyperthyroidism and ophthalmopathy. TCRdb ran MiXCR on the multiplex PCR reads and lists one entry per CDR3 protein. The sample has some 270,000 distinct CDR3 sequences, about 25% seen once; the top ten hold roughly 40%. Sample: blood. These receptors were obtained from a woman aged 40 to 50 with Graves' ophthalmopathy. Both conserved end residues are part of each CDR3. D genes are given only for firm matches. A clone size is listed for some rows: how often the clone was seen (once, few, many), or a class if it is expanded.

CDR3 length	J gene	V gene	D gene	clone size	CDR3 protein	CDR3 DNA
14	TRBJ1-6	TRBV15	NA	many	CATSSRTDNSPLHF	TGTGCCACCAGCAGTAGAACCGATAATTCACCCCTCCACTTT
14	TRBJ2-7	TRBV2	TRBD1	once	CASSEIGTVFQQYF	TGTGCCAGCAGTGAGATAGGGACAGTCTTTCAGCAGTACTTC
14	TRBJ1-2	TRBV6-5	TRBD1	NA	CASSLQGRGYGYTF	TGTGCCAGCAGTCTACAGGGGCGCGGCTATGGCTACACCTTC
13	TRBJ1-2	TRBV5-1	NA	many	CASSLGHNYGYTF	TGCGCCAGCAGCTTAGGGCATAACTATGGCTACACCTTC
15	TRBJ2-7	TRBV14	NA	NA	CASSQDWHRSYEQYF	TGTGCCAGCAGCCAAGACTGGCATCGCTCCTACGAGCAGTACTTC
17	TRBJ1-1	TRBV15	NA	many	CATSRELNRMMNTEAFF	TGTGCCACCAGCAGAGAACTAAACAGAATGATGAACACTGAAGCTTTCTTT
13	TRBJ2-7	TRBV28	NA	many	CASSGQTGYEQYF	TGTGCCAGCAGCGGACAGACCGGCTACGAGCAGTACTTC
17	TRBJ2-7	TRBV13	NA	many	CASSFFMEGLGEYEQYF	TGTGCCAGCAGCTTCTTTATGGAGGGGCTAGGGGAATACGAGCAGTACTTC
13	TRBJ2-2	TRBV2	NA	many	CASSERSGGELFF	TGTGCCAGCAGTGAACGCAGTGGCGGGGAGCTGTTTTTT
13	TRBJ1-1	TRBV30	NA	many	CAWSVPGDTEAFF	TGTGCCTGGAGTGTACCAGGGGACACTGAAGCTTTCTTT
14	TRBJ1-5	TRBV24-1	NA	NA	CATSGGLSNQPQHF	TGTGCCACCAGTGGAGGGTTGAGCAATCAGCCCCAGCATTTT
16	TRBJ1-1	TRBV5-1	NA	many	CASSLGLETVNTEAFF	TGCGCCAGCAGCTTGGGTTTAGAGACAGTGAACACTGAAGCTTTCTTT
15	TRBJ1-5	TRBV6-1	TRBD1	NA	CASSAGGSGNQPQHF	TGTGCCAGCAGTGCAGGGGGAAGTGGCAATCAGCCCCAGCATTTT
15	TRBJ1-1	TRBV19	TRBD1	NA	CASKKDRAFNTEAFF	TGTGCCAGTAAAAAGGACAGGGCTTTTAACACTGAAGCTTTCTTT
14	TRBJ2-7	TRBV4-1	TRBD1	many	CASSPRQGLGEQYF	TGCGCCAGCAGCCCTCGACAGGGTCTGGGCGAGCAGTACTTC
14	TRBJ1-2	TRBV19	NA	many	CASMRGTLNYGYTF	TGTGCCAGTATGAGGGGTACACTTAACTATGGCTACACCTTC
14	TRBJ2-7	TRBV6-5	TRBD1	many	CASTLQGVEYEQYF	TGTGCCAGCACCCTACAGGGGGTTGAATACGAGCAGTACTTC
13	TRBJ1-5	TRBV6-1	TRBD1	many	CASSGQGDQPQHF	TGTGCCAGCAGTGGACAGGGGGATCAGCCCCAGCATTTT
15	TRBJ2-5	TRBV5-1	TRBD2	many	CASSLRLAGTETQYF	TGCGCCAGCAGCTTGAGACTAGCGGGAACAGAGACCCAGTACTTC
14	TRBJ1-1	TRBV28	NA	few	CASSLTRGNTEAFF	TGTGCCAGCAGTTTAACGAGGGGGAACACTGAAGCTTTCTTT
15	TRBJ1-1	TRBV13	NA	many	CASSPPSGLNTEAFF	TGTGCCAGCAGCCCCCCGTCAGGTCTGAACACTGAAGCTTTCTTT
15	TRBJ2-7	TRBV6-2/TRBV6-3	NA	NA	CASSTRTRGYYEQYF	TGTGCCAGCAGTACCCGCACTAGGGGATACTACGAGCAGTACTTC